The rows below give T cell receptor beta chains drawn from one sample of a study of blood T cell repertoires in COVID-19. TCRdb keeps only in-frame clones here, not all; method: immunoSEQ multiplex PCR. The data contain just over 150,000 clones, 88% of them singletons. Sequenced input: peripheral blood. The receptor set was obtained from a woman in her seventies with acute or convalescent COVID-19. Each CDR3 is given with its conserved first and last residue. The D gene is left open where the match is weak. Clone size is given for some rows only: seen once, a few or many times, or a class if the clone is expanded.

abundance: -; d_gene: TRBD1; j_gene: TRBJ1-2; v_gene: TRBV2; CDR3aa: CASRTTGGKSGYTF; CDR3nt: TGTGCCAGCAGGACGACAGGGGGAAAGAGTGGCTACACCTTC
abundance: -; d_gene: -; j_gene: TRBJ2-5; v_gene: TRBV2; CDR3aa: CASSTHPYRDHREETQYF; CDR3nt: TGTGCCAGCAGTACCCACCCTTACAGGGACCATCGGGAAGAGACCCAGTACTTC
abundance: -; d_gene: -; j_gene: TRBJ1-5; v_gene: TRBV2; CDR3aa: CASIGSNSNQPQHF; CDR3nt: TGTGCCAGCATTGGTAGCAATAGCAATCAGCCCCAGCATTTT
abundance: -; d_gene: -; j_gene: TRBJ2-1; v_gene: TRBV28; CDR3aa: CASSTQSFYNEQFF; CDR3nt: TGTGCCAGCAGTACACAGAGCTTCTACAATGAGCAGTTCTTC
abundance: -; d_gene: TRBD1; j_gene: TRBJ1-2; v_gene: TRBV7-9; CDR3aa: CASTLGDSSFYGYTF; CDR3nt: TGTGCCAGCACACTGGGGGACAGTAGCTTCTATGGCTACACCTTC
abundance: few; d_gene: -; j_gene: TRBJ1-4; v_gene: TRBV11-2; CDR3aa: CASSLDHSLNEKLFF; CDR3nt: TGTGCCAGCAGCTTAGATCACAGCTTAAATGAAAAACTGTTTTTT
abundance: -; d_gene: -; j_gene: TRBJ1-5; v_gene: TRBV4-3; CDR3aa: CASSQERGGSNQPQHF; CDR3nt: TGCGCCAGCAGCCAAGAAAGGGGGGGGAGCAATCAGCCCCAGCATTTT
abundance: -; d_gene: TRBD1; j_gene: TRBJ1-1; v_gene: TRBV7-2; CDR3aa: CASSFTGGRSEAFF; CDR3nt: TGTGCCAGCAGCTTTACAGGGGGGCGATCTGAAGCTTTCTTT
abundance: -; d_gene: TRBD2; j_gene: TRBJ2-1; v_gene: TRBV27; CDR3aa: CASSPESSGFYNEQFF; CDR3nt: TGTGCCAGCAGTCCCGAGAGTAGCGGGTTCTACAATGAGCAGTTCTTC
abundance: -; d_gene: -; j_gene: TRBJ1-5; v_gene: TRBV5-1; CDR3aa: CASSLAGPGGNQPQHF; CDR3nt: TGCGCCAGCAGCTTGGCAGGGCCCGGAGGCAATCAGCCCCAGCATTTT
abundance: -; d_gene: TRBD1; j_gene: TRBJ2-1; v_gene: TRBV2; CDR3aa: CASSGDRAFDNEQFF; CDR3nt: TGTGCCAGCAGTGGGGACAGGGCTTTCGACAATGAGCAGTTCTTC
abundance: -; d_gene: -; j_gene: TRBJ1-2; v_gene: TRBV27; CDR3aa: CASSLAGGLPGYTF; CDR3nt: TGTGCCAGCAGTTTAGCCGGAGGCCTACCAGGCTACACCTTC
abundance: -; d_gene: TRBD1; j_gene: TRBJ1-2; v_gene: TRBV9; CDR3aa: CASSVEAGGDYGYTF; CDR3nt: TGTGCCAGCAGCGTAGAGGCAGGGGGAGACTATGGCTACACCTTC
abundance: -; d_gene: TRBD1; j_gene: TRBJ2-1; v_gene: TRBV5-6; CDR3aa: CASSFRGTGAYNEQFF; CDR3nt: TGTGCCAGCAGCTTCCGCGGGACAGGGGCATACAATGAGCAGTTCTTC
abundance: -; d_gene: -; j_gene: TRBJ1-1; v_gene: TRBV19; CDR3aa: CASNTRSGRTWDTEAFF; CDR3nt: TGTGCCAGTAACACCCGAAGCGGACGGACCTGGGACACTGAAGCTTTCTTT
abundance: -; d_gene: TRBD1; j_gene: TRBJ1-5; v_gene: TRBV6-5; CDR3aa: CASKRDTGGGQPQHF; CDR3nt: TGTGCCAGCAAAAGGGACACAGGGGGCGGACAGCCCCAGCATTTT
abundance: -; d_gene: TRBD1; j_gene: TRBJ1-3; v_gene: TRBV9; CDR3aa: CASSVTGQGAKGNTIYF; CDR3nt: TGTGCCAGCAGCGTTACTGGACAGGGGGCCAAAGGAAACACCATATATTTT
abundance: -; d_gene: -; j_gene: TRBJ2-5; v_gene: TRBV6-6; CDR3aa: CASRTSGRIQETQYF; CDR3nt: TGTGCCAGCAGAACCAGCGGACGAATCCAAGAGACCCAGTACTTC
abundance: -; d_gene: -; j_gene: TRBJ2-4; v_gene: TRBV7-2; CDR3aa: CASSPHEAKNIQYF; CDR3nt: TGTGCCAGCAGCCCTCACGAGGCCAAAAACATTCAGTACTTC
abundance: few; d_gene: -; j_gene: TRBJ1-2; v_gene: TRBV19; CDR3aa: CASSIWEGRNYGYTF; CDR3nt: TGTGCCAGTAGTATCTGGGAGGGGCGGAACTATGGCTACACCTTC
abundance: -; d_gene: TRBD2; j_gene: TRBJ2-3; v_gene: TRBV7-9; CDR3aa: CASSPRRPGGRDTQYF; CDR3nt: TGTGCCAGCAGCCCGCGGAGGCCGGGAGGTAGGGATACGCAGTATTTT
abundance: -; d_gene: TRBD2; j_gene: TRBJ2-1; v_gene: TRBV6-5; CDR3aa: CASSSGLAGGPLFF; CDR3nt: TGTGCCAGCAGTTCGGGACTAGCGGGGGGGCCACTGTTCTTC
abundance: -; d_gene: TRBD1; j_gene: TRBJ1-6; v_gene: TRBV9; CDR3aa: CASSLGQGGGDSPLHF; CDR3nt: TGTGCCAGCAGCTTGGGACAGGGGGGGGGAGATTCACCCCTCCACTTT
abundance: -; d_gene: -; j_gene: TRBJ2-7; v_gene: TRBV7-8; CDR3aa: CASTEIRGIHEQYF; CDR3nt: TGTGCCAGCACCGAAATTAGGGGAATACACGAGCAGTACTTC
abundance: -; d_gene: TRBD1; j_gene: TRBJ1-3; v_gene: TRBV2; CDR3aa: CASSLVLTGGGNTIYF; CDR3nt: TGTGCCAGCAGTCTCGTTCTCACAGGGGGCGGAAACACCATATATTTT
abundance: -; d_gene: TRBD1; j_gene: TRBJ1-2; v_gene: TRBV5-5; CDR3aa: CASSSGTANYGYTF; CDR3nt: TGTGCCAGCAGCTCCGGGACAGCTAACTATGGCTACACCTTC
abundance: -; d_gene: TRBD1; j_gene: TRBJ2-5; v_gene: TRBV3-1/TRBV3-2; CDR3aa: CASSQPTGAQETQYF; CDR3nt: TGTGCCAGCAGCCAACCTACAGGGGCCCAAGAGACCCAGTACTTC
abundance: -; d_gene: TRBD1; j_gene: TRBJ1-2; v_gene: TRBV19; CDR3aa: CASSAAGTGPILYGYTF; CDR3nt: TGTGCCAGTAGTGCCGCCGGGACAGGCCCCATCCTCTATGGCTACACCTTC
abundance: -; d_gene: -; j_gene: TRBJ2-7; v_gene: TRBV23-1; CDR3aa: CASSLQGGWYEQYF; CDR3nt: TGCGCCAGCAGCTTACAGGGGGGGTGGTACGAGCAGTACTTC
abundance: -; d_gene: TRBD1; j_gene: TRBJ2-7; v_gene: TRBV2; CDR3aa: CASRTGQVPREQYF; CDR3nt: TGTGCCAGCAGAACTGGACAGGTACCCCGGGAGCAGTACTTC
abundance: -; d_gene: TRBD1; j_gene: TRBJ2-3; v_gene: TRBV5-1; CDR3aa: CASSLAGQGNTDTQYF; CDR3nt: TGCGCCAGCAGCTTGGCGGGACAGGGGAACACAGATACGCAGTATTTT
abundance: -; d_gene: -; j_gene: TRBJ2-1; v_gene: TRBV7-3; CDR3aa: CASSLNVGGEQFF; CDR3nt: TGTGCCAGCAGCTTAAATGTCGGGGGAGAGCAGTTCTTC
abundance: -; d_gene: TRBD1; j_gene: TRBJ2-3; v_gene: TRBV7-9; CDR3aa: CASSLDRGSTDTQYF; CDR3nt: TGTGCCAGCAGCTTAGACAGGGGATCCACAGATACGCAGTATTTT
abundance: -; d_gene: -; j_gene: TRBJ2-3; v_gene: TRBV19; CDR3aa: CASSLIAASTDTQYF; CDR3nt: TGTGCCAGTAGTTTAATAGCGGCTAGCACAGATACGCAGTATTTT
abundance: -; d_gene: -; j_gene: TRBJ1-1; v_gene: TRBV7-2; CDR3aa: CASSLGPGSTAEAFF; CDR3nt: TGTGCCAGCAGCTTAGGTCCTGGGAGTACGGCTGAAGCTTTCTTT
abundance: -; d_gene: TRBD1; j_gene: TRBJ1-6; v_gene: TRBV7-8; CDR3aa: CASSYLPPGQGRSPLHF; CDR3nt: TGTGCCAGCAGCTACCTCCCCCCGGGACAGGGCCGCTCACCCCTCCACTTT
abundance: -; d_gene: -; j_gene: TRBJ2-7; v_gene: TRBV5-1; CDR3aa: CASSRDIRTYYEQYF; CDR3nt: TGCGCCAGCAGCCGGGACATCAGGACCTACTACGAGCAGTACTTC
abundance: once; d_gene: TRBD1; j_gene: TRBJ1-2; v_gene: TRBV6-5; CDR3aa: CASRDRASEGYTF; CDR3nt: TGTGCCAGCAGGGACAGGGCAAGCGAAGGCTACACCTTC
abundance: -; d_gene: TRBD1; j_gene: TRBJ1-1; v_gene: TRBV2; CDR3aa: CASSQQGGNTEAFF; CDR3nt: TGTGCCAGCTCCCAACAGGGGGGGAACACTGAAGCTTTCTTT
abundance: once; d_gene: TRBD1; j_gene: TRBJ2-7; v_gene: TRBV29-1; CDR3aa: CSKTGFEEQYF; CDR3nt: TGCAGCAAGACAGGGTTTGAAGAGCAGTACTTC
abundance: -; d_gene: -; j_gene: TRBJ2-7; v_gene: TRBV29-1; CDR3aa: CSVEDEGGASSYEQYF; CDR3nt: TGCAGCGTTGAAGATGAGGGCGGGGCGAGCTCCTACGAGCAGTACTTC
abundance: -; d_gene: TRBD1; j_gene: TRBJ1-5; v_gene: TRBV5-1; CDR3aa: CASSLEGAGNQPQHF; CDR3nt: TGCGCCAGCAGCTTGGAGGGGGCAGGCAATCAGCCCCAGCATTTT